This TCR beta chain was documented in a study of PD-L1 blockade in urothelial cancer. Looking at the study overall: Male sex and bladder-origin urothelial cancer were recorded for about nine tenths of the roughly 29 patients.

The method was immunoSEQ multiplex PCR; TCRdb's version includes in-frame clones alone and lacks a portion of them. Here the sample spans 120,000 or so clones, around 86% being singletons. The CDR3 is 15 residues long. V was pared by 5 bases and J by 5 bases, with 12 bases of the junction left unmatched. CDR1 is GTSNPN and CDR2 is SVGIG in the germline V gene (reference sequence). Time point meaning: peripheral blood 6 weeks after treatment start. The chain joins TRBV30 to TRBJ2-5; 9 nucleotides line up with TRBD1. The receptor was isolated from a man aged 50-60 years with urothelial cancer. Sequenced here: PBMCs, sampled around atezolizumab (anti-PD-L1) treatment. The chain's CDR3 is CAWGTGTGLRETQYF. The CDR3 DNA reads TGTGCCTGGGGAACCGGGACAGGGCTAAGGGAGACCCAGTACTTC.